This TCR beta chain was identified in a study of spatial heterogeneity in lung cancer. This clonotype was counted ten times or more. In germline, CDR1 is SGHTA, CDR2 FQGTGA. The ends were cut back, 5 bases at V and 0 bases at J, with 8 bases in the middle. The CDR3 length is 14 residues. Time point given: sample taken at primary tumor resection. TCRdb called the 5' RACE reads again in MiXCR, with one record for every CDR3 protein. The table includes roughly 6,100 distinct CDR3 sequences, about 13% detected once. The sequence was obtained from a female donor with early-stage non-small cell lung cancer. The genes are TRBV7-3 and TRBJ2-1; no definite D call. This material consisted of normal lung tissue next to the tumor, taken at surgery. DNA of the CDR3: TGTGCCAGCAGCATACAGAGCTCCTACAATGAGCAGTTCTTC. Protein sequence: CASSIQSSYNEQFF.